This passage covers 16 T cell receptor beta chains from one sample sequenced in a study of T-cell memory formation after mild COVID-19. TCRdb itself ran the 5' RACE reads through MiXCR, one entry per CDR3 protein. The sample includes approximately 250,000 distinct CDR3 sequences, roughly 16% of them seen just once. The sequenced material came from PBMCs or a T cell subset sorted from them (not recorded which). The origin of the receptors is a man between 18 and 29 years old who had mild COVID-19 (a few samples of this study predate the infection). Cell type and time point are not known.

Remarks on this clonotype: Being one base from a much bigger clone, this may be a read error. The chain carries TRBV11-2 and TRBJ2-3; D is possibly TRBD2 (5 bases). The CDR3 length is 15 residues. Per the germline V gene, CDR1 is SGHAT and CDR2 is FQNNGV. Between the trimmed V and J ends, which lost 0 bases and 6 bases, there was a span of 13 bases. CDR3 amino acids: CASSLDRPSRDTQYF. CDR3 sequence (DNA): TGTGCCAGCAGCTTAGATCGGCCTAGCCGGGATACGCAGTATTTT.

Only a few counts were recorded for this clonotype. This chain joins TRBV7-9 and TRBJ2-6, with a weak D call TRBD2 (5 bases). V lost 11 bases, J lost 2 bases, and 10 bases lay in between. The CDR3 loop spans 13 amino acids. Germline V gene data show CDR1 as SEHNR and CDR2 as FQNEAQ (reference sequence). CDR3 region: CAQLDPGANVLTF. DNA of the CDR3: TGTGCCCAACTAGATCCTGGGGCCAACGTCCTGACTTTC.

This clonotype was seen a handful of times. J is TRBJ1-3 and V is TRBV12-3 or TRBV12-4; 8 bases line up with TRBD1. V was clipped by 6 bases and J by 0 bases; unmatched bases: 4. The CDR3 has 15 residues. The CDR3 nucleotides are TGTGCCAGCAGGGGACAGGCGGGCTCTGGAAACACCATATATTTT. This translates into CASRGQAGSGNTIYF.

The chain couples TRBV4-3 to TRBJ2-2; possible D gene TRBD2, 5 bases. V was trimmed by 4 bases and J by 4 bases, leaving 16 bases between them. Germline CDR1 is LGHNA and CDR2 is YSLEER. The CDR3 runs 16 residues. CDR3 in amino acids: CASSRREASITGELFF. CDR3 nucleotides: TGCGCCAGCAGCCGCCGGGAAGCGAGTATCACCGGGGAGCTGTTTTTT.

This clonotype appeared a few times. The CDR3 region is CASSLYSGAGAQYF. In DNA form, the CDR3 reads TGTGCCAGCAGTTTATATAGCGGGGCAGGGGCCCAGTACTTC. V and J are TRBV28 and TRBJ2-5; TRBD2 aligns across 8 bases. This CDR3 is built from 14 residues. Germline V lookup: CDR1 MDHEN, CDR2 SYDVKM. V shed 1 base and J 9 bases; nucleotides not matched to a gene: 7.

In its sample, this clonotype was seen a few times. The chain recombines TRBV7-9 with TRBJ2-7; unclear D gene. The CDR3 is made up of 15 amino acids. Germline assignment: CDR1 SEHNR and CDR2 FQNEAQ (reference sequence). Trimming removed 0 bases at V and 0 bases at J, with 9 bases between. The CDR3 protein is CASSLADLSSYEQYF. The CDR3 DNA reads as TGTGCCAGCAGCTTAGCGGACCTTTCCTCCTACGAGCAGTACTTC.

This clonotype showed up many times. V and J are TRBV7-2 and TRBJ1-5; the D gene is possibly TRBD1 (6 bases). With 5 bases removed from V and 5 bases from J, the gap between germline ends came to 10 bases. Looked up from germline, CDR1 is SGHTA and CDR2 is FQGNSA. CDR3 length: 13 residues. DNA of the CDR3: TGTGCCAGCAGCCCGTGGACAGATCAGCCCCAGCATTTT. Translating gives CASSPWTDQPQHF. Drawing the rest from reference TRBV7-2 and TRBJ1-5, the complete variable domain is GAGVSQSPSNKVTEKGKDVELRCDPISGHTALYWYRQSLGQGLEFLIYFQGNSAPDKSGLPSDRFSAERTGGSVSTLTIQRTQQEDSAVYLCASSPWTDQPQHFGDGTRLSIL.

This clonotype was observed at least ten times. One end of the junction does not line up with germline, which may come from a read error. The chain carries TRBV5-1 and TRBJ2-3; D may match TRBD1 or TRBD2 (6 bases each). The germline gives CDR1 SGHRS, CDR2 YFSETQ. The CDR3 spans 14 residues. The CDR3 DNA reads TGCGCCAGCAGCTTAAGGGGGGCCCCAGAGACGCAGTATTTT. Protein sequence: CASSLRGAPETQYF.

This clonotype was picked up a small number of times. J is TRBJ2-7 and V is TRBV6-1, with D possibly being TRBD1 (5 bases). This CDR3 contains 15 residues. V was shortened by 3 bases and J by 1 base, with 13 bases between the two germline ends. Per the germline V gene, CDR1 is MNHNS and CDR2 is SASEGT. Here the CDR3 reads CASSDPTRVSYEQYF. DNA for the CDR3: TGTGCCAGCAGTGATCCTACCAGGGTTTCCTACGAGCAGTACTTC.

This clonotype occurred many times. The CDR3 loop reads CASSFGTGGTIYF. Here the CDR3 DNA reads TGTGCCAGCAGCTTTGGGACAGGGGGGACCATATATTTT. The chain recombines TRBV7-2 with TRBJ1-3, with TRBD1 matching 11 bases. Germline loops: CDR1 SGHTA, CDR2 FQGNSA. The CDR3 runs 13 residues. The V segment lost 3 bases and the J segment 10 bases; nucleotides outside the gene matches: 2.

This clonotype was observed a few times. The chain employs TRBV28 and TRBJ2-3, with 11 bases aligning to TRBD2. This CDR3 comprises 17 residues. Germline V gives CDR1 MDHEN, CDR2 SYDVKM. Trimming cost V 5 bases and J 2 bases; bases outside gene matches: 9. As DNA, the CDR3 is TGTGCCAGCAGTCTAAGCCGACTAGCGGGGCACACAGATACGCAGTATTTT. This translates into CASSLSRLAGHTDTQYF.

This chain joins TRBV20-1 and TRBJ2-5, with 9 bases aligning to TRBD2. Trimming cost V 5 bases and J 2 bases; bases outside gene matches: 9. This CDR3 spans 15 amino acids. The germline V gene has CDR1 DFQATT and CDR2 SNEGSKA (reference sequence). The CDR3 nucleotides are TGCAGTGCTCACCCCTCTAGCGGGGAGCAAGAGACCCAGTACTTC. Translating gives CSAHPSSGEQETQYF.

This clonotype was counted ten times or more. The V call is TRBV6-2 or TRBV6-3, the J call TRBJ1-1, with D unresolved. The V end lost 6 bases, the J end lost 0 bases, and 5 bases lay between the germline ends. This CDR3 contains 12 residues. CDR1 and CDR2 (germline): MNHEY, SVGEGT. The DNA of the CDR3 is TGTGCCAGCAGGCGAGTGAACACTGAAGCTTTCTTT. Residues: CASRRVNTEAFF.

In its sample, this clonotype was seen a few times. The chain is built from TRBV6-2 or TRBV6-3 and TRBJ1-1; the D gene is possibly TRBD1 (5 bases). Germline assignment: CDR1 MNHEY and CDR2 SVGEGT. V was clipped by 10 bases and J by 1 base, with 22 bases between them. The CDR3 runs 16 residues. The CDR3 bases are TGTGCCACCTTCCTCCTATTGGACGGGGGGAACACTGAAGCTTTCTTT. It specifies CATFLLLDGGNTEAFF.

V usage is TRBV3-1 and J usage is TRBJ2-7, with D maybe TRBD1 (6 bases). This CDR3 has 13 amino acids. The germline V and J ends were trimmed by 4 bases and 9 bases, with 16 bases remaining between them. Germline V lookup: CDR1 LGHDT, CDR2 YNNKEL (reference sequence). CDR3 nucleotide sequence: TGTGCCAGCAGCCTAACCCCGACAGGACGGCAGTACGTC. Amino acid sequence: CASSLTPTGRQYV.

This clonotype occurred a few times. The rearrangement uses TRBV7-2 and TRBJ2-1; D is possibly TRBD1 or TRBD2 (5 bases each). Trimming cost V 6 bases and J 10 bases, with 13 bases left between them. The length of the CDR3 is 12 residues. From germline, CDR1 is SGHTA and CDR2 FQGNSA. CDR3 in DNA: TGTGCCAGCAGTTCTCGGGGCCTCGAGCAGTTCTTC. It is translated as CASSSRGLEQFF. Complete variable domain (other parts from reference TRBV7-2 and TRBJ2-1): GAGVSQSPSNKVTEKGKDVELRCDPISGHTALYWYRQSLGQGLEFLIYFQGNSAPDKSGLPSDRFSAERTGGSVSTLTIQRTQQEDSAVYLCASSSRGLEQFFGPGTRLTVL.